The rows below give T cell receptor beta chains drawn from one sample of a study of cytomegalovirus exposure and HLA in healthy donors. Sequencing was performed with immunoSEQ multiplex PCR; in TCRdb, only in-frame clones are kept and a portion is missing. The table lists approximately 140,000 clones, over 60% of them singletons. The sample consisted of PBMCs. These receptors all stem from a male donor in good health and CMV-seropositive. The CDR3 runs from the conserved cysteine through the conserved F or W.

J gene | V gene | CDR3 protein
TRBJ2-3 | TRBV14 | CASSQVQTRLRDTQYF
TRBJ2-1 | TRBV5-1 | CASSLATGLSYNEQFF
TRBJ1-4 | TRBV6-6 | CASTSGAGREKLFF
TRBJ2-1 | TRBV11-2 | CASSAGRPFRRENNEQFF
TRBJ1-4 | TRBV10-3 | CAIKSDRNEKLFF
TRBJ2-1 | TRBV5-6 | CASSLGLRLSSYNEQFF
TRBJ1-5 | TRBV15 | CATSRDRRGNQPQHF
TRBJ2-1 | TRBV10-1 | CASSESTSGGYNNEQFF
TRBJ2-7 | TRBV7-2 | CASSDRDYTYEQYF
TRBJ2-7 | TRBV7-2 | CASSATSGTEQYF
TRBJ2-2 | TRBV28 | CASSLRNWRRPNTGELFF
TRBJ2-3 | TRBV21-1 | CASTSIRRTEYTDTQYF
TRBJ2-2 | TRBV2 | CASSAGVSSHTGELFF
TRBJ2-7 | TRBV4-3 | CASSQGTSGYEQYF
TRBJ1-1 | TRBV5-6 | CASSFQGITEAFF
TRBJ2-4 | TRBV28 | CASSILYRENIQYF
TRBJ1-2 | TRBV7-9 | CSSSSRGYGYTF
TRBJ2-1 | TRBV5-4 | CASSAGTGGYNEQFF
TRBJ2-7 | TRBV11-2 | CASSLSSGSYEQYF
TRBJ2-7 | TRBV7-8 | CASSPWEVGTSLEQYF
TRBJ2-7 | TRBV9 | CASSVEGGTSVYEQYF
TRBJ2-1 | TRBV9 | CASSKSNEQFF
TRBJ2-5 | TRBV5-1 | CASSLLASGEETQYF
TRBJ1-4 | TRBV7-2 | CASSLAGATNEKLFF
TRBJ1-6 | TRBV4-3 | CASSQDMASYNSPLHF
TRBJ1-2 | TRBV5-1 | CASSLNPARQGVYGYTF
TRBJ1-2 | TRBV6-5 | CASSYSSANYGYTF